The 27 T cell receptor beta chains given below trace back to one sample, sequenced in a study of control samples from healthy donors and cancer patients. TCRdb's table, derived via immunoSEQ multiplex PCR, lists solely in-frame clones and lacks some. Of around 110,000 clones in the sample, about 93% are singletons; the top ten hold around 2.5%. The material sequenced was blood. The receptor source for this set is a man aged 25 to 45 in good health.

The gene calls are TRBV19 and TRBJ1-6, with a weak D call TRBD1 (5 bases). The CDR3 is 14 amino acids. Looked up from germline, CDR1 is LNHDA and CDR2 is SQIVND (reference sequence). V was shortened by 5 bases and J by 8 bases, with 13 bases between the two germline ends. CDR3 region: CASSLVRGDSPLHF. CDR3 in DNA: TGTGCCAGTAGTCTGGTCCGGGGGGATTCACCCCTCCACTTT.

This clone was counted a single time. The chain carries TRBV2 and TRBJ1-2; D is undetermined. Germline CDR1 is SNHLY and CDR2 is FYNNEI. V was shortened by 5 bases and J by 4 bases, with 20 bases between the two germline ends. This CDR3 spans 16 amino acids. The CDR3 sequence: CASSPRSPGLGYGYTF. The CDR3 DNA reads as TGTGCCAGCAGTCCCAGGAGCCCCGGGCTAGGCTATGGCTACACCTTC.

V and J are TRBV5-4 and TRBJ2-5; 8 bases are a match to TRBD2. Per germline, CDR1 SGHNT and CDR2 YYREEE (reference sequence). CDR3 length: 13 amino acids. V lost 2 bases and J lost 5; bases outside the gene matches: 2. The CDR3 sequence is CASSFGGGETQYF. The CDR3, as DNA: TGTGCCAGCAGCTTCGGCGGGGGGGAGACCCAGTACTTC.

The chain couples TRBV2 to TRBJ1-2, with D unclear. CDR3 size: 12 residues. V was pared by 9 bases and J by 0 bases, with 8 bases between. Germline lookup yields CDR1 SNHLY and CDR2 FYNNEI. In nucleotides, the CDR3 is TGTGCCAGAAGAGAGGCTAACTATGGCTACACCTTC. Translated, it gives CARREANYGYTF.

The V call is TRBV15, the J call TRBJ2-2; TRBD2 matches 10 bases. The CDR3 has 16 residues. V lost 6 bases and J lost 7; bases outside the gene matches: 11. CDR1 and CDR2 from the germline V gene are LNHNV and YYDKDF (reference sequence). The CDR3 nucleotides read TGTGCCACCAGTTCTGGAGCGGGGGGGCCCGTCGGGGAGCTGTTTTTT. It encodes CATSSGAGGPVGELFF.

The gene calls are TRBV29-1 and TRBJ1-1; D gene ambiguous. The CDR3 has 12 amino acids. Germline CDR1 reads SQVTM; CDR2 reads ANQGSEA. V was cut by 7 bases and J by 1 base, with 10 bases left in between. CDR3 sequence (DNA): TGCAGCGCCCCAGAGGGGAACACTGAAGCTTTCTTT. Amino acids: CSAPEGNTEAFF.

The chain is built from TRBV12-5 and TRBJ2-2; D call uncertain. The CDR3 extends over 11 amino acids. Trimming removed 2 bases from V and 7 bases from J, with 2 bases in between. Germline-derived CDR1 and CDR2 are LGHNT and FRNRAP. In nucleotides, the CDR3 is TGTGCTAGTGGTTTGTTCGGGGAGCTGTTTTTT. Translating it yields CASGLFGELFF.

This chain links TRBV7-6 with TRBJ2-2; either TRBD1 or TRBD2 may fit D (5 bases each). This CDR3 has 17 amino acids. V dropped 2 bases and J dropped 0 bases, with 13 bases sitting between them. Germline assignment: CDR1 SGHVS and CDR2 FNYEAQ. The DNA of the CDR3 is TGTGCCAGCAGCTTACCTTCCGGGACCCCGAACACCGGGGAGCTGTTTTTT. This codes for CASSLPSGTPNTGELFF.

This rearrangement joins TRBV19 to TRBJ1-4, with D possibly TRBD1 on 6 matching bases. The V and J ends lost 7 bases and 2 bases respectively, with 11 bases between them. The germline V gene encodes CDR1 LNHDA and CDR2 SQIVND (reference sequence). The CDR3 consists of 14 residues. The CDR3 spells CASNERGTNEKLFF. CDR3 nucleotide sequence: TGTGCCAGTAATGAAAGGGGGACTAATGAAAAACTGTTTTTT.

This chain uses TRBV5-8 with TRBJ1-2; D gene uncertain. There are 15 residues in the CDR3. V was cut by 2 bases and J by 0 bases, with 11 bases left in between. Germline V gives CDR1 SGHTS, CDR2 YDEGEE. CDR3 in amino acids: CASSFWTAPNYGYTF. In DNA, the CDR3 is TGTGCCAGCAGCTTTTGGACGGCTCCTAACTATGGCTACACCTTC.

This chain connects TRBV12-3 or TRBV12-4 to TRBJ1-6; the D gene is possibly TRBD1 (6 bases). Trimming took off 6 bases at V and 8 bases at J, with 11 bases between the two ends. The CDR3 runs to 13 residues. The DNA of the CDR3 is TGTGCCAGCAGCCCTAGGGGGGATTCACCCCTCCACTTT. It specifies CASSPRGDSPLHF.

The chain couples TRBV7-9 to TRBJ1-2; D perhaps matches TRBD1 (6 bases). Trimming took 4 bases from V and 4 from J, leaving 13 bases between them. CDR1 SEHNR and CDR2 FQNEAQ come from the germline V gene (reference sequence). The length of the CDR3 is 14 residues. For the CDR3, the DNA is TGTGCCAGCAGCTCCGGGGGGGCGGTCTATGGCTACACCTTC. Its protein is CASSSGGAVYGYTF.

In nucleotides, the CDR3 is TGCGCCAGCCCTCCACCCCCAGGGGGAAACGATTCACCCCTCCACTTT. Its translation is CASPPPPGGNDSPLHF. The chain uses TRBV5-1 and TRBJ1-6, with 7 bases that match TRBD1. Unmatched junction bases numbered 15, after V lost 7 bases and J lost 8 bases. The CDR3 length is 16 residues. Germline CDR1 and CDR2: SGHRS and YFSETQ.

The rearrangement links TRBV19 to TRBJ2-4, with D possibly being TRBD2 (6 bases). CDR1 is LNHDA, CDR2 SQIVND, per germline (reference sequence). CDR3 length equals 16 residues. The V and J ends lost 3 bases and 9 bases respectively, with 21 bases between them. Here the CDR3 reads CASSMGQEGMRGIQYF. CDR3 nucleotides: TGTGCCAGTAGTATGGGGCAGGAGGGGATGCGCGGCATTCAGTACTTC.

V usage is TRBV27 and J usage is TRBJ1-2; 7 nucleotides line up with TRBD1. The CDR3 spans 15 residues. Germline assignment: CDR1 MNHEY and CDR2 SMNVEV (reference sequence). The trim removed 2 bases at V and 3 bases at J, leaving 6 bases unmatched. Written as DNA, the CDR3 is TGTGCCAGCAGTTTAAAGATGGGACAGTACTATGGCTACACCTTC. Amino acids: CASSLKMGQYYGYTF.

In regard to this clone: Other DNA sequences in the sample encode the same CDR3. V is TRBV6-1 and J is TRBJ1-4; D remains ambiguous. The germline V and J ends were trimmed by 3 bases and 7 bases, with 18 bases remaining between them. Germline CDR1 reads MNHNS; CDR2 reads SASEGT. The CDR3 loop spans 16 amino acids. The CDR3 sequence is CASSDAPGLGGEKLFF. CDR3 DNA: TGTGCCAGCAGTGACGCCCCGGGTCTAGGAGGTGAAAAACTGTTTTTT.

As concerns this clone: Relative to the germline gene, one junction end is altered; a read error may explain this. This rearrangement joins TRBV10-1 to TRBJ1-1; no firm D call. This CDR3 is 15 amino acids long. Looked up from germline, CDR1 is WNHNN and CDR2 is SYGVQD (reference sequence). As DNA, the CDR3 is TGCGCCAGCAGTGAGAATCCTAACGGGAACACTGAAACTTTCTTT. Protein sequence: CASSENPNGNTETFF.

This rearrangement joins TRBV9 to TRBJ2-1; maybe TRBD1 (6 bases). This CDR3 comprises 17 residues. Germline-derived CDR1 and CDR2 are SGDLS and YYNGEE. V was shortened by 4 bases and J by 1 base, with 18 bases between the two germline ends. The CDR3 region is CASSSRGGWSSYNEQFF. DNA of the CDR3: TGTGCCAGCAGCTCAAGAGGGGGATGGAGTTCCTACAATGAGCAGTTCTTC. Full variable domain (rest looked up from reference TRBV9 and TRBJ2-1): DSGVTQTPKHLITATGQRVTLRCSPRSGDLSVYWYQQSLDQGLQFLIQYYNGEERAKGNILERFSAQQFPDLHSELNLSSLELGDSALYFCASSSRGGWSSYNEQFFGPGTRLTVL.

The CDR3 protein is CASSLASQRRSTEAFF. CDR3 in DNA: TGCGCCAGCAGCCTCGCGTCGCAAAGGCGGTCCACTGAAGCTTTCTTT. The chain uses TRBV5-1 and TRBJ1-1; the D is unclear. The CDR3 sequence is 16 residues long. V dropped 4 bases and J dropped 4 bases, with 20 bases sitting between them. CDR1 SGHRS and CDR2 YFSETQ come from the germline V gene.

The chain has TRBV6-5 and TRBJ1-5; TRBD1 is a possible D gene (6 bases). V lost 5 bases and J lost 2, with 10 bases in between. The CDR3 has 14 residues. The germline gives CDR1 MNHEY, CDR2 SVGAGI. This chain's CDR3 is CASSLQGGNQPQHF. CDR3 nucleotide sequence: TGTGCCAGCAGTCTACAGGGAGGCAATCAGCCCCAGCATTTT.

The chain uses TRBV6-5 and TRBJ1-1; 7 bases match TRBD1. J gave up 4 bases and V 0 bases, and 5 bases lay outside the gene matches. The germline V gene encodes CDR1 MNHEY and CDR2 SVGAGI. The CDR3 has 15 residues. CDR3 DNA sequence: TGTGCCAGCAGTTACTCGACAGGGAGGCCCACTGAAGCTTTCTTT. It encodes CASSYSTGRPTEAFF.

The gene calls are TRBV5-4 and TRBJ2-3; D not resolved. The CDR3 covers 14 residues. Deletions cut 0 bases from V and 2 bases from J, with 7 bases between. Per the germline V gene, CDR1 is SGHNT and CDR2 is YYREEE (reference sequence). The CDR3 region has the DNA TGTGCCAGCAGCTTGGAACTAATCACAGATACGCAGTATTTT. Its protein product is CASSLELITDTQYF.

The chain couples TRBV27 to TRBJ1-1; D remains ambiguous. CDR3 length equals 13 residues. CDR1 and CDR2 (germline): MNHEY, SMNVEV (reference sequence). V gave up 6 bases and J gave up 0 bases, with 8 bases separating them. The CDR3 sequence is CASSEAMNTEAFF. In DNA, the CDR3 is TGTGCCAGCAGCGAGGCCATGAACACTGAAGCTTTCTTT.

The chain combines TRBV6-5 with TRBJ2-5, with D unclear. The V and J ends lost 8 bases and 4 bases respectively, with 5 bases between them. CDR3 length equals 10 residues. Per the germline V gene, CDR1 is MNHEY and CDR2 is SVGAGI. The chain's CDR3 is CASQRETQYF. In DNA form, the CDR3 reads TGTGCCAGCCAAAGAGAGACCCAGTACTTC.

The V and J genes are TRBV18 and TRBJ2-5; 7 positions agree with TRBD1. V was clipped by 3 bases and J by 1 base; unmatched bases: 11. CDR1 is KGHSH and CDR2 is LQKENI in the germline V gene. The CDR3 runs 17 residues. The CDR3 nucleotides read TGTGCCAGCTCACCGTCCTATAAAGACAGGGTCCAAGAGACCCAGTACTTC. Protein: CASSPSYKDRVQETQYF.

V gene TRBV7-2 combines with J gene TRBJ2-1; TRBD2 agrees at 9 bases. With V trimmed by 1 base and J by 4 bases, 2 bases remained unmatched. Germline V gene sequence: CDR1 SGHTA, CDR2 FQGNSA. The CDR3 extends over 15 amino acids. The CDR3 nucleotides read TGTGCCAGCAGCTTAGATAGCGGGGGTTACAATGAGCAGTTCTTC. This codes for CASSLDSGGYNEQFF.

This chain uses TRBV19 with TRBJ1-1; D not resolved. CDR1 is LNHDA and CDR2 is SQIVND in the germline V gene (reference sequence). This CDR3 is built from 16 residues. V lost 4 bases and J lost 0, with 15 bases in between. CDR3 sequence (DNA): TGTGCCAGTAGTACCCACGGACTGGGCCTGAACACTGAAGCTTTCTTT. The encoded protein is CASSTHGLGLNTEAFF.